The rows below give T cell receptor beta chains drawn from one sample of a study of cytotoxic CD8 clonotypes in ibrutinib-treated CLL. This table comes from immunoSEQ multiplex PCR, and its TCRdb copy is limited to in-frame clones, with some not included. The sample shows 150,000 to 200,000 clones, approximately 90% of them seen only once. Sequenced here: PBMCs, sampled at disease progression, from a patient treated with ibrutinib. Receptor source: a human donor with chronic lymphocytic leukemia. The CDR3 runs from the conserved cysteine through the conserved F or W. D genes are given only for firm matches. Not every row has a clone size; where given, it reads once, few, many or a size class.

TRBJ2-7 | NA | NA | TRBV7-3 | TGTGCCAGCAGCTTAGGTTGGGGGTACGAGCAGTACTTC | CASSLGWGYEQYF
TRBJ2-3 | NA | NA | TRBV27 | TGTGCCAGCAGTTCAAACGAGGCTGTTTGGCGGGAAGTAGTGGTGTATTTT | CASSSNEAVWREVVVYF
TRBJ2-2 | TRBD1 | NA | TRBV5-6 | TGTGCCAGCAGCCCCCAGAGGGGGCAAACCGGGGAGCTGTTTTTT | CASSPQRGQTGELFF
TRBJ2-5 | NA | NA | TRBV14 | TGTGCCAGCAGCCAACGAAGCGCCCTCGTAGGGACCCAGTACTTC | CASSQRSALVGTQYF
TRBJ2-7 | TRBD1 | NA | TRBV19 | TGTGCCAGTATGGGGACAGGGGGTCTCTACGAGCAGTACTTC | CASMGTGGLYEQYF
TRBJ1-4 | TRBD1 | NA | TRBV19 | TGTGCCAGTAGATTGGGAGCCGACAGGGGTCATGAAAAACTGTTTTTT | CASRLGADRGHEKLFF
TRBJ1-2 | NA | NA | TRBV28 | TGTGCCAGCAGTCTTAACTATGGCTACACCTTC | CASSLNYGYTF
TRBJ1-1 | NA | once | TRBV7-9 | TGTGCCAGCAGCCTGAGTTATTCGGGTGGTCGGAACACTGAAGCTTTCTTT | CASSLSYSGGRNTEAFF
TRBJ2-4 | NA | NA | TRBV18 | TGTGCCAGCTCACCCGGATGGGGAAACATTCAGTACTTC | CASSPGWGNIQYF
TRBJ1-1 | NA | NA | TRBV7-3 | TGTGCCAGCAGCTTAATAGGACTGAGTAACACTGAAGCTTTCTTT | CASSLIGLSNTEAFF
TRBJ1-1 | NA | NA | TRBV6-5 | TGTGCCAGCAGCAAAGGGGGGAACACTGAAGCTTTCTTT | CASSKGGNTEAFF
TRBJ2-1 | TRBD2 | NA | TRBV15 | TGTGCCACCAGCAGGCGGACTAGATTAGATGAGCAGTTCTTC | CATSRRTRLDEQFF
TRBJ2-1 | NA | NA | TRBV21-1 | TGTGCCAGCAGCAAGTACACTGGGGGATACAATGAGCAGTTCTTC | CASSKYTGGYNEQFF
TRBJ1-1 | NA | NA | TRBV4-1 | TGCGCCAGCAGTGGACCTGGGGCTGAAGCTTTCTTT | CASSGPGAEAFF
TRBJ1-1 | TRBD1 | NA | TRBV11-2 | TGTGCCAGCAGCGAAGGGACAGGGATCCCTGAAGCTTTCTTT | CASSEGTGIPEAFF
TRBJ2-2 | NA | NA | TRBV7-3 | TGTGCCAGCAGCTTTCTCGGGGGCATTGCGAACACCGGGGAGCTGTTTTTT | CASSFLGGIANTGELFF
TRBJ2-1 | NA | once | TRBV5-1 | TGCGCCAGCAGCTTGAGGGAGCGAAGCTCCTACAATGAGCAGTTCTTC | CASSLRERSSYNEQFF
TRBJ1-4 | NA | few | TRBV30 | TGTGCCTGGAGTCGGGGTTCCGATAAACTGTTTTTT | CAWSRGSDKLFF
TRBJ2-3 | NA | NA | TRBV19 | TGTGCCAGTAGTATTTCCTTCGGGGGAGGAGATACGCAGTATTTT | CASSISFGGGDTQYF
TRBJ1-1 | TRBD1 | NA | TRBV19 | TGTGCCAGTAGCGTGGGACAGGCGAACACTGAAGCTTTCTTT | CASSVGQANTEAFF
TRBJ2-1 | TRBD2 | NA | TRBV7-9 | TGTGCCAGCAGCAACTGGGGGGAGGGCGGCGATGAGCAGTTCTTC | CASSNWGEGGDEQFF
TRBJ2-1 | NA | NA | TRBV15 | TGTGCCACCAGCAAGTCCCGGGAAGAGGGTGAGCAGTTCTTC | CATSKSREEGEQFF
TRBJ1-2 | NA | NA | TRBV6-1 | TGTGCCAGCAGTGAAAAAACGGAGGGTGTAGTTGGCTACACCTTC | CASSEKTEGVVGYTF
TRBJ2-2 | TRBD2 | NA | TRBV9 | TGTGCCAGCAGCGGGACTAGCGGCAAAACGAACACCGGGGAGCTGTTTTTT | CASSGTSGKTNTGELFF
TRBJ2-1 | TRBD2 | NA | TRBV5-1 | TGCGCCAGCAGCTTGGTGGGGGGACTAGCGGGAGTAGATAATGAGCAGTTCTTC | CASSLVGGLAGVDNEQFF
TRBJ1-2 | TRBD1 | few | TRBV10-1 | TGCGCCATTACCTCTCAGGGGGACTACACCTTC | CAITSQGDYTF
TRBJ1-5 | TRBD1 | once | TRBV18 | TGTGCCAGCTCAGAAGGACAGGGGTCCAATCAGCCCCAGCATTTT | CASSEGQGSNQPQHF
TRBJ1-1 | NA | NA | TRBV5-1 | TGCGCCAGCAGCGGGGGACAGAACACTGAAGCTTTCTTT | CASSGGQNTEAFF
TRBJ2-1 | NA | NA | TRBV6-6 | TGTGCCAGCAGCCGGTACTCCTACAATGAGCAGTTCTTC | CASSRYSYNEQFF
TRBJ2-5 | TRBD2 | NA | TRBV5-1 | TGCGCCAGCGCCCCGGGGCTAGCGGGAGGGATCGGGCAAGAGACCCAGTACTTC | CASAPGLAGGIGQETQYF
TRBJ2-7 | TRBD2 | NA | TRBV4-3 | TGCGCCAGCAGCCAAGGGACGGGAGGGCCTCGCGAGCAGTACTTC | CASSQGTGGPREQYF
TRBJ2-1 | NA | NA | TRBV29-1 | TGCAGCGTTCGGGAGTACAATGAGCAGTTCTTC | CSVREYNEQFF
TRBJ2-7 | TRBD1 | NA | TRBV7-9 | TGTGCCAGCAGCTATGGACAGGGTTTATACGAGCAGTACTTC | CASSYGQGLYEQYF
TRBJ2-1 | TRBD2 | NA | TRBV6-5 | TGTGCCTGCGGGGAGGGCTACAATGAGCAGTTCTTC | CACGEGYNEQFF
TRBJ2-7 | TRBD2 | once | TRBV6-1 | TGTGCCAGCCTAGCGGGAGGGCAGACACCGTACGAGCAGTACTTC | CASLAGGQTPYEQYF
TRBJ2-7 | NA | NA | TRBV9 | TGTGCCAGCAGCCTTACAGGGTTCTCCTACGAGCAGTACTTC | CASSLTGFSYEQYF
TRBJ1-1 | NA | NA | TRBV11-2 | TGTGCCAGCAGCTTAGAGACAGGCGGGCAAGCTTTCTTT | CASSLETGGQAFF
TRBJ1-2 | NA | NA | TRBV19 | TGTGCCAGTAGCCTGAAAGCTAACTATGGCTACACCTTC | CASSLKANYGYTF
TRBJ2-1 | NA | few | TRBV27 | TGTGCCAGCAGTTTGTTTATGGACTTAGAGCAGTTCTTC | CASSLFMDLEQFF
TRBJ1-2 | TRBD1 | NA | TRBV27 | TGTGCCAGCAGTTTAACGACAGGGGGTGGCTATGGCTACACCTTC | CASSLTTGGGYGYTF
TRBJ1-2 | TRBD1 | NA | TRBV5-4 | TGTGCCAGCAGCGCCAACAGGGGGTCTAACTATGGCTACACCTTC | CASSANRGSNYGYTF
TRBJ1-4 | TRBD1 | NA | TRBV7-2 | TGTGCCAGCAGCTCAGGACAGGGGGCTTGGGAAAAACTGTTTTTT | CASSSGQGAWEKLFF
TRBJ1-1 | TRBD1 | few | TRBV29-1 | TGCAGCGTGGGAGACAGGGACGTGGCTGAAGCTTTCTTT | CSVGDRDVAEAFF
TRBJ2-7 | NA | NA | TRBV6-4 | TGTGCCAGCAGTGACGCCCCGACACTTTTCTACGAGCAGTACTTC | CASSDAPTLFYEQYF
TRBJ2-4 | TRBD1 | NA | TRBV7-3 | TGTGCCAGCACCCCACCTGTAGACCGGGACAGGGGGCAGATGGCCAAAAACATTCAGTACTTC | CASTPPVDRDRGQMAKNIQYF
TRBJ1-1 | NA | NA | TRBV5-5 | TGTGCCCAAAACGGGAGATGGACTGAAGCTTTCTTT | CAQNGRWTEAFF
TRBJ1-1 | NA | NA | TRBV28 | TGTGCCAGCAGTTCCCCCTTTACCAGGAACACTGAAGCTTTCTTT | CASSSPFTRNTEAFF
TRBJ2-2 | NA | NA | TRBV28 | TGTGCCAGCATTCAGTTGAGTCCCTCCGGGGAGCTGTTTTTT | CASIQLSPSGELFF
TRBJ1-4 | NA | NA | TRBV27 | TGTGCCAGCAGGCGACCGAACTCAGGCAAACTGTTTTTT | CASRRPNSGKLFF
TRBJ2-3 | TRBD2 | NA | TRBV30 | TGTGCCTGGAGTAAGCTAGCGGGGAGCACAGATACGCAGTATTTT | CAWSKLAGSTDTQYF
TRBJ1-2 | TRBD1 | few | TRBV30 | TGTGCCTGGGACACAGGGGCGGGGGATGGCTACACCTTC | CAWDTGAGDGYTF
TRBJ1-6 | TRBD1 | NA | TRBV27 | TGTGCCAGCGGGACAGGGTTGATCTCCTATAATTCACCCCTCCACTTT | CASGTGLISYNSPLHF
TRBJ2-5 | NA | once | TRBV4-2 | TGTGCCAGCAGCCAATTAAGACAGCTCCAAGAGACCCAGTACTTC | CASSQLRQLQETQYF
TRBJ1-1 | NA | NA | TRBV19 | TGTGCCAGTAACCCGGACATTGATTACACTGAAGCTTTCTTT | CASNPDIDYTEAFF
TRBJ2-1 | TRBD2 | NA | TRBV7-9 | TGTGCCAGCAGCGAAGCTAGCGGAAGCTCCTACAATGAGCAGTTCTTC | CASSEASGSSYNEQFF
TRBJ2-1 | NA | NA | TRBV30 | TGTGCCTGGAGCCCGACTAGTGTGATGGGTAATGAGCAGTTCTTC | CAWSPTSVMGNEQFF
TRBJ1-1 | NA | NA | TRBV19 | TGTGCCAGTAGTATCCCCCCAGACGTAGACTCGCCTCTGAACACTGAAGCTTTCTTT | CASSIPPDVDSPLNTEAFF
TRBJ1-5 | NA | NA | TRBV4-1 | TGCGCCAGCAGCCAAGATTGGCCAGTGGGAGCCAATCAGCCCCAGCATTTT | CASSQDWPVGANQPQHF
TRBJ1-1 | TRBD1 | NA | TRBV25-1 | TGTGCCAGCAGTAGTGATACGACAGGGGGGACTGAAGCTTTCTTT | CASSSDTTGGTEAFF